This T cell receptor (beta chain) emerged from a study of beta chain features in type 1 diabetes. The isolated RNA, all of it, was reverse transcribed, so expressed TCRB transcripts were what got sequenced. Libraries were prepared by immunoSEQ multiplex PCR; TCRdb keeps only in-frame clonotypes and omits some of them. The table records around 110,000 clones, about a sixth of them present only once. Notes on the study in general: Type 1 diabetes patients had TCRB CDR3s that were shorter (moderately but significantly so) in all four CD4+ subsets.

Without exception, sorted populations had purity beyond 95%. The CDR3 consists of 15 residues. Germline CDR1 is GTSNPN and CDR2 is SVGIG (reference sequence). Trimming removed 7 bases at V and 6 bases at J, with 19 bases between. In this sample, this clone turned up a few times. What it binds is not known. The rearrangement uses TRBV30 and TRBJ1-6; no firm D call. The sequence was obtained from a man younger than 40 with type 1 diabetes. The material sequenced was central memory CD4+ T cells from blood. CDR3 nucleotide sequence: TGTGCCTACACAGTGGACTGGAGATCTAATTCACCCCTCCACTTT. It is translated as CAYTVDWRSNSPLHF.